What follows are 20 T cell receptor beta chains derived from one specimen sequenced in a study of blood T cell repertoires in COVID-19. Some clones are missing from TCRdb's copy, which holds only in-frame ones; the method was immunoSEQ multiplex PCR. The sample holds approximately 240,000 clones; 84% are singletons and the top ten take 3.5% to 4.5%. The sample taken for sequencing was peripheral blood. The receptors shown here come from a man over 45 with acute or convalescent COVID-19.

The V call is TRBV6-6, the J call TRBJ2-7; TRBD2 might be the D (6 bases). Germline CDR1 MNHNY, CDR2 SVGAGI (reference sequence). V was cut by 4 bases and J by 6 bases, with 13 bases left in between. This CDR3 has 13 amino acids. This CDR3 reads CASSFGTQAEQYF. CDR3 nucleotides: TGTGCCAGCAGTTTTGGGACTCAGGCCGAGCAGTACTTC.

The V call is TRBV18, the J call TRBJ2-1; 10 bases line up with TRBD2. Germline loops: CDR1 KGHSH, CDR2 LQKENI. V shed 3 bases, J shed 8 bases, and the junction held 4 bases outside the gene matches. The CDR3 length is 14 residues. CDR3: CASSPPSGSDEQFF. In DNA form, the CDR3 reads TGTGCCAGCTCACCTCCTAGCGGGAGTGATGAGCAGTTCTTC.

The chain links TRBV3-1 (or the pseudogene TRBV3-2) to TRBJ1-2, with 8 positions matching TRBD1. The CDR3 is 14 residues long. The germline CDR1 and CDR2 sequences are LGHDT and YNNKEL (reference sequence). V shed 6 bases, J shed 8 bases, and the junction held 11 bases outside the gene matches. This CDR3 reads CASREKDRVRGYTF. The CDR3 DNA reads TGTGCCAGCAGAGAGAAGGACAGGGTTCGCGGCTACACCTTC.

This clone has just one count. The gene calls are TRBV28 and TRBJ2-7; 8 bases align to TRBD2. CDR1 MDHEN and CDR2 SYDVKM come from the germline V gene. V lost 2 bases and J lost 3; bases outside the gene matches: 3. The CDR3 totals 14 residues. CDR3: CASSLGLAGYEQYF. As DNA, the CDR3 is TGTGCCAGCAGTTTAGGGCTAGCGGGCTACGAGCAGTACTTC.

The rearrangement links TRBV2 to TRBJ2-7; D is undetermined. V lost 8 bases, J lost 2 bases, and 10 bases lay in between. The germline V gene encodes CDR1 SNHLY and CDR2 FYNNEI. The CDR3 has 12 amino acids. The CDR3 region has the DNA TGTGCCAGCCGCCCCGGAGCCTACGAGCAGTACTTC. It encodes CASRPGAYEQYF.

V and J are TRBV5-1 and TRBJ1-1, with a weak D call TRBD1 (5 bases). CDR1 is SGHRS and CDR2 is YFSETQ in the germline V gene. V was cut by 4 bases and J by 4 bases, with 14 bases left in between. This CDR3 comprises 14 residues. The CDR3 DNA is TGCGCCAGCAGCGTGCAGGGCTGGCGCACTGAAGCTTTCTTT. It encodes CASSVQGWRTEAFF.

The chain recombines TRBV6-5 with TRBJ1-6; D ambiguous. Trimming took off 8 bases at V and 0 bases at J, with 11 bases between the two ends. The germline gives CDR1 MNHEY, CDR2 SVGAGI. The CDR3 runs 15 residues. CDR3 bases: TGTGCCAGCGGCAAAAGCGGCTCCTATAATTCACCCCTCCACTTT. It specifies CASGKSGSYNSPLHF.

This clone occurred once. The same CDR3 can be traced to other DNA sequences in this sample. This CDR3 reads CAISENRNTGELFF. As DNA, the CDR3 is TGTGCCATCAGTGAGAACAGGAACACCGGGGAGCTGTTTTTT. The chain has TRBV10-3 and TRBJ2-2; no clear D. V shed 2 bases and J shed 1 base, with 5 bases lying between them. The germline CDR1 and CDR2 sequences are ENHRY and SYGVKD. The CDR3 is 14 amino acids.

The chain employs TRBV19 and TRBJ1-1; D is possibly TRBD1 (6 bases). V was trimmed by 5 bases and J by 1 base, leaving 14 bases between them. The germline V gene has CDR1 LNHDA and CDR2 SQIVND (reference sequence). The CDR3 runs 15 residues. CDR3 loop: CASSPGPGQNTEAFF. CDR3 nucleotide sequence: TGTGCCAGTAGTCCAGGCCCGGGACAGAACACTGAAGCTTTCTTT.

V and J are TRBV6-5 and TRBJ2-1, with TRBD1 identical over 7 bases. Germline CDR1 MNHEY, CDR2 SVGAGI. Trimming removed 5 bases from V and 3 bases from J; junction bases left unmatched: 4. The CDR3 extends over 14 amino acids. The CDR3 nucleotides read TGTGCCAGCAGTCAGGGGACAGTCTACAATGAGCAGTTCTTC. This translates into CASSQGTVYNEQFF.

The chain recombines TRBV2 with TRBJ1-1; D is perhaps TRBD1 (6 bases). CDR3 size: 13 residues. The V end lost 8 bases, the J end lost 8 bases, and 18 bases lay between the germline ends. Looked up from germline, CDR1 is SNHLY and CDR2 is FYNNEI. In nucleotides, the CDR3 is TGTGCCAGCTTGCAACAGGGCGTTAGGGAAGCTTTCTTT. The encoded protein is CASLQQGVREAFF.

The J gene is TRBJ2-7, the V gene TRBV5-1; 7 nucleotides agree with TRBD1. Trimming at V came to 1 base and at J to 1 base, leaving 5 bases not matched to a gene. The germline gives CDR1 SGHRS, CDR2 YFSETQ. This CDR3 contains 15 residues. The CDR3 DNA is TGCGCCAGCAGCTTGACCCCGGGACAGTCCTACGAGCAGTACTTC. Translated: CASSLTPGQSYEQYF.

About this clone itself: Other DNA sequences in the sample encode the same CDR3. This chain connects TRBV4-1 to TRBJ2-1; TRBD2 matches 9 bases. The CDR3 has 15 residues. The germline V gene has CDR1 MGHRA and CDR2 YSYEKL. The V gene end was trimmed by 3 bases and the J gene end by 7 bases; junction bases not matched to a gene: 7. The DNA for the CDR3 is TGCGCCAGCAGCCAGGGTAGCGGGGGCTTAAATGAGCAGTTCTTC. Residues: CASSQGSGGLNEQFF.

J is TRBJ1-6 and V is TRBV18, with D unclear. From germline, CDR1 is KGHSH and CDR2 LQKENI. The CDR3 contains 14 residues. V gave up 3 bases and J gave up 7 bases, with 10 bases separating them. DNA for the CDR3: TGTGCCAGCTCACCGGCCCTGCCCAATTCACCCCTCCACTTT. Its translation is CASSPALPNSPLHF. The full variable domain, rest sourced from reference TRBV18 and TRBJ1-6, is NAGVMQNPRHLVRRRGQEARLRCSPMKGHSHVYWYRQLPEEGLKFMVYLQKENIIDESGMPKERFSAEFPKEGPSILRIQQVVRGDSAAYFCASSPALPNSPLHFGNGTRLTVT.

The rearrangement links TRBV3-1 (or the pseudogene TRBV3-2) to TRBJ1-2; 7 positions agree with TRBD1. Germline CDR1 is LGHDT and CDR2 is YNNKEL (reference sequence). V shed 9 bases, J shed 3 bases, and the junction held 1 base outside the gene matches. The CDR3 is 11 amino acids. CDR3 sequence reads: CASGQDYGYTF. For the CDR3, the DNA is TGTGCCAGTGGACAGGACTATGGCTACACCTTC.

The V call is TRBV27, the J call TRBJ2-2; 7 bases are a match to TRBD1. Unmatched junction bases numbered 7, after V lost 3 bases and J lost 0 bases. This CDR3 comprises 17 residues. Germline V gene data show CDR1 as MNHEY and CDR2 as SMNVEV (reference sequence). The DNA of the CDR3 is TGTGCCAGCAGTTTGACTCGGCAGGGGGCGAACACCGGGGAGCTGTTTTTT. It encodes CASSLTRQGANTGELFF.

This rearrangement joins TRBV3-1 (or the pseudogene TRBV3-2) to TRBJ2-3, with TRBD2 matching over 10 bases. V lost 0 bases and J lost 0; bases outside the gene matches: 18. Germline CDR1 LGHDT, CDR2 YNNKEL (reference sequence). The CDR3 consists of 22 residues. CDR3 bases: TGTGCCAGCAGCCAAGACCGAACCCCTCCTCCTAGCGGGGGTTCTAGCACAGATACGCAGTATTTT. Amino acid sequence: CASSQDRTPPPSGGSSTDTQYF.

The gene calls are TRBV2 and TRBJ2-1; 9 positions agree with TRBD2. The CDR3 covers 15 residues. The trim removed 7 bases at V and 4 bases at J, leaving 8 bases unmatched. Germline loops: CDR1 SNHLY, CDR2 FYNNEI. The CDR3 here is CASTEGLAGYNEQFF. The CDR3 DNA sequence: TGTGCCAGCACCGAGGGGCTAGCGGGGTACAATGAGCAGTTCTTC.

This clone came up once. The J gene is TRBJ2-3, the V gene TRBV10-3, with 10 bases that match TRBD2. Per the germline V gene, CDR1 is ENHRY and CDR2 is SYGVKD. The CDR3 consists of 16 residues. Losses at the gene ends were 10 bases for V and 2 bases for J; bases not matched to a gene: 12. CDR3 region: CASNPHTSGNTDTQYF. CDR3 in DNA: TGTGCCAGCAATCCGCACACTAGCGGGAACACAGATACGCAGTATTTT.

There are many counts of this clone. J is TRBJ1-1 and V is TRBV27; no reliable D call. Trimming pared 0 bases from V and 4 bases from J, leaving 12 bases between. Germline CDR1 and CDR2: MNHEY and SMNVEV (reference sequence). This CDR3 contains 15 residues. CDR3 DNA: TGTGCCAGCAGTTTATCCACGGGTTTTCGCACTGAAGCTTTCTTT. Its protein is CASSLSTGFRTEAFF.